This is a list of T cell receptor beta chains from one sample in a study of blood T cell repertoires in COVID-19. Sequencing was performed with immunoSEQ multiplex PCR; in TCRdb, only in-frame clones are kept and a portion is missing. This table has about 81,000 clones, approximately 91% appearing once. The sample consisted of peripheral blood. All receptors derive from an older man with active or convalescent COVID-19. Each CDR3 is given with its conserved first and last residue. The order of the fields is V gene, J gene, clone size, D gene, CDR3 protein, CDR3 DNA. The D gene is left open where the match is weak. A row's size may be missing; if present it is once, few, many or a size class.

TRBV19,TRBJ1-6,.,.,CASLQGRGYNSPLHF,TGTGCCAGTCTACAGGGCAGGGGCTATAATTCACCCCTCCACTTT
TRBV6-5,TRBJ2-1,once,.,CASSSLRFEQFF,TGTGCCAGCAGTTCTCTCAGGTTTGAGCAGTTCTTC
TRBV4-1,TRBJ2-3,.,.,CASSQEGGAPDTQYF,TGCGCCAGCAGCCAAGAGGGGGGGGCTCCGGATACGCAGTATTTT
TRBV19,TRBJ1-2,.,.,CASGIGRPSNYGYTF,TGTGCCAGCGGGATCGGACGGCCTTCTAACTATGGCTACACCTTC
TRBV9,TRBJ2-7,.,TRBD1,CASTRDRTSYEQYF,TGTGCCAGCACCCGGGACAGGACCTCCTACGAGCAGTACTTC
TRBV28,TRBJ1-1,few,TRBD1,CASSLAGQGGTEAFF,TGTGCCAGCAGTTTAGCCGGACAGGGTGGGACTGAAGCTTTCTTT
TRBV7-2,TRBJ2-1,.,TRBD1,CASSFSRGHNEQFF,TGTGCCAGCAGCTTTAGCAGGGGGCACAATGAGCAGTTCTTC
TRBV27,TRBJ1-4,.,.,CASSFSLPGQGSGKLFF,TGTGCCAGCAGTTTCTCCTTGCCGGGGCAGGGGTCGGGGAAACTGTTTTTT
TRBV7-6,TRBJ2-5,.,.,CASSIRETGGETQYF,TGTGCCAGCAGCATCCGAGAGACAGGCGGAGAGACCCAGTACTTC
TRBV12-3/TRBV12-4,TRBJ1-1,.,.,CASSRYTEAFF,TGTGCCAGCAGCCGGTACACTGAAGCTTTCTTT